The TCR beta chain under discussion was sequenced for a study of T cells in Graves' hyperthyroidism and ophthalmopathy. At the level of the study: Peripheral blood specimens were obtained at initial diagnosis, prior to any treatment.

CDR1 is DFQATT, CDR2 SNEGSKA, per germline (reference sequence). This CDR3 region has 13 residues. The V end was cut by 3 bases, the J end by 5 bases, with 13 bases between. Researchers took RNA transcripts and amplified the TCR beta CDR3 regions from them. Carried out on the TCR CDR3, a first-round RT-PCR used the HTBI primer set. Each CDR3 protein is one row after TCRdb ran MiXCR on the multiplex PCR reads. The sample has about 350,000 distinct CDR3 sequences; 11% to 15% are singletons. Stable hyperthyroidism: no ophthalmopathy progression over 18 months of follow-up. This sample holds PBMCs from around 9.9 ml fresh peripheral blood. Ten or more counts support this clonotype.

This TCR came from a woman in her twenties or thirties with Graves' hyperthyroidism. The sequenced material came from blood. The chain has TRBV20-1 and TRBJ1-2, with a tentative D call TRBD1 (5 bases). This chain's CDR3 is CSARGGGGYGYTF. In DNA form, the CDR3 reads TGCAGTGCTAGGGGCGGGGGTGGATATGGCTACACCTTC.